A single T cell receptor beta chain is shown here with its context. What it binds is unknown. This sample is drawn from a study of identical twins. CDR3 length: 17 amino acids. The V gene end was trimmed by 0 bases and the J gene end by 2 bases; junction bases not matched to a gene: 5. Germline V gene data show CDR1 as MNHEY and CDR2 as SVGEGT. Whole-study findings and limits: Partial confounding of zero-insertion analyses by invariant MAIT and iNKT cells was possible.

A universal primer site was created by template switching, with the cDNA bearing unique molecular identifiers. TCRdb called the 5' RACE reads again in MiXCR, with one record for every CDR3 protein. The data contain a few hundred thousand distinct CDR3 sequences, 9% to 10% of them seen just once; the ten biggest clones take up around 3%. These data are also associated with another study on yellow fever vaccine responses in identical twins. From that study: Twins' vaccine T cell response reportedly seemed partly convergent, partly personalized.

Source material: PBMCs. The clonotype was recovered from a woman between 18 and 30 years old in good health. The J gene is TRBJ2-7, the V gene TRBV6-2 or TRBV6-3, with TRBD2 identical over 12 bases. Here the CDR3 reads CASSYSETSGGPYEQYF. The CDR3 region has the DNA TGTGCCAGCAGTTACTCGGAGACTAGCGGGGGCCCCTACGAGCAGTACTTC.